A selection of T cell receptor beta chains follows, all from one sample in a study of PD-1 and CTLA-4 blockade in melanoma. Sequencing was performed with immunoSEQ multiplex PCR; in TCRdb, only in-frame clones are kept and a portion is missing. This sample carries around 31,000 clones, around 93% of them seen once, and the ten largest clones take approximately 8%. The starting material was CD8+ T cells from peripheral blood, obtained from a patient given anti-PD-1 treatment. The receptor set was obtained from a human donor with melanoma. Both conserved end residues are trimmed from each CDR3. The order of the fields is V gene, J gene, CDR3 protein.

>TRBV15|TRBJ1-5
ATSRDSGVGQPQH
>TRBV30|TRBJ2-5
AWSPLGAGDETQY
>TRBV9|TRBJ2-1
ASSVYEGTPPYNEQF
>TRBV6-5|TRBJ1-6
ASTGLSSYNSPLH
>TRBV14|NA
ASSPKPGGHEQY
>TRBV19|TRBJ2-1
ASSIEGTNEQF
>TRBV10-2|TRBJ2-2
ASTEQRDLTGELF
>TRBV19|TRBJ2-3
ASSIRDSSTDTQY
>TRBV27|TRBJ2-3
ASSLSTGGQAITSTDTQY
>TRBV11-2|TRBJ1-2
ASSLTPTVGAYGYT
>TRBV7-9|TRBJ1-2
ASSSDGLYGYT
>TRBV30|TRBJ1-2
AWRTVSEDGYT
>TRBV30|TRBJ2-2
AHWEEFGGELF
>TRBV30|TRBJ1-3
AWSAEGNTIY
>TRBV19|TRBJ2-1
ASSIGLSHYNEQF
>TRBV7-9|TRBJ2-2
ASSDRGLNTGELF
>TRBV4-2|TRBJ2-3
ASSHGLAGADTQY
>TRBV11-2|TRBJ1-1
ASSLVGLGSEAF
>TRBV27|TRBJ1-1
ASSSRQTYHTEAF
>TRBV6-1|TRBJ2-5
ASSEGGGQETQY
>TRBV3-1/TRBV3-2|TRBJ1-6
ASSLVGHNSPLH
>TRBV28|TRBJ1-3
ASSLYSDENTIY
>TRBV25-1|TRBJ1-1
ASGPSGESSFTEAF
>TRBV7-6|TRBJ2-1
ASSPSGGPDNEQF
>TRBV3-1/TRBV3-2|TRBJ2-7
ASSLGTGFEQY
>TRBV5-4|TRBJ1-1
ASNPTVENTEAF
>TRBV27|TRBJ2-3
ASSSGLAGGTDTQY
>TRBV2|TRBJ1-4
ASSEAEGYGDSSEKLF
>TRBV4-2|TRBJ2-2
ASSQGQYTGELF
>TRBV3-1/TRBV3-2|TRBJ1-2
ASSPGAGQLNYGYT
>TRBV5-1|TRBJ2-3
ASSLARTGSTDTQY
>TRBV27|TRBJ2-3
ASSFPGTDTQY
>TRBV27|TRBJ2-5
ASRGRGLETQY
>TRBV27|TRBJ2-7
ASSLRGGPYEQY
>TRBV27|TRBJ2-6
ASSLDGANVLT
>TRBV7-8|TRBJ2-1
ASSLALGVDEQF
>TRBV30|TRBJ2-1
AWRDRLAGGPSSYNEQF
>TRBV6-6|TRBJ1-6
ASSPKDGSSYNSPLH
>TRBV7-9|TRBJ2-5
ASSGMGGDQSQETQY
>TRBV10-3|TRBJ2-2
AISESTTGVETGELF
>TRBV4-1|TRBJ2-1
ASSQPSGDNEQF
>TRBV6-5|TRBJ1-3
ASSSMTGSGNTIY
>TRBV4-1|TRBJ2-7
ASSPGGNSPYEQY
>TRBV4-1|TRBJ2-7
ASSQPGLAYEQY
>TRBV28|TRBJ2-7
ASSGFTTIRTADLREQY
>TRBV25-1|TRBJ1-6
ASSDRNSPLH
>TRBV6-6|TRBJ2-2
ASSKGLAGPTGELF
>TRBV19|TRBJ2-7
ASSPGAYEQY
>TRBV2|TRBJ2-5
ASISTAQETQY
>TRBV9|TRBJ2-1
ASSSEGQGANEQF
>TRBV15|TRBJ1-5
ATSQGSYSNQPQH